The 19 T cell receptor beta chains below all came from one sample that was sequenced in a study of vaccination effects on CD4 cells after COVID-19. Viral peptide pools were used in the ViraFEST assay to expand antigen-specific CD4+ T cells, and sequencing came afterward. Isolation of CD4+ T cells took place after 10 days of culture. Each vaccine recipient was nucleocapsid antibody negative and had no prior SARS-CoV-2 infection. Measured with immunoSEQ multiplex PCR; TCRdb has only the in-frame clones, and not every one. Of some 68,000 clones detected, roughly 72% appear once; the ten largest clones hold over 4%. These TCRs are of unknown antigen specificity. The input for sequencing was CD4+ T cells from PBMCs cultured with HCoV-OC43 spike peptides, taken before COVID-19 vaccination. Regarding subset: HCoV-OC43 spike overlapping peptide pool stimulation. The receptors originated from a human donor who received a COVID-19 vaccine.

The V and J genes are TRBV7-8 and TRBJ1-1; no clear D gene. Germline V gene lookup returns CDR1 SGHVS and CDR2 FQNEAQ. The V end was cut by 5 bases, the J end by 2 bases, with 15 bases between. The CDR3 loop spans 15 amino acids. The CDR3 sequence is CASSPTAGPNTEAFF. CDR3 sequence (DNA): TGTGCCAGCAGCCCAACGGCCGGCCCCAACACTGAAGCTTTCTTT.

The chain employs TRBV5-1 and TRBJ2-6; weak D call: TRBD2 (7 bases). The CDR3 is 18 amino acids. From germline, CDR1 is SGHRS and CDR2 YFSETQ. V dropped 3 bases and J dropped 0 bases, with 16 bases sitting between them. The CDR3 is CASSWVGGGGSGANVLTF. CDR3 in DNA: TGCGCCAGCAGCTGGGTAGGCGGGGGCGGCTCTGGGGCCAACGTCCTGACTTTC.

The genes are TRBV30 and TRBJ2-3; no clear D gene. Germline CDR1 is GTSNPN and CDR2 is SVGIG (reference sequence). The CDR3 is made up of 13 amino acids. V was pared by 5 bases and J by 0 bases, with 9 bases between. The CDR3 nucleotides read TGTGCCTGGGGGGTAATTAGCACAGATACGCAGTATTTT. It is translated as CAWGVISTDTQYF.

The rearrangement links TRBV18 to TRBJ1-1, with 8 positions matching TRBD1. V lost 2 bases, J lost 0 bases, and 5 bases stayed unmatched. This CDR3 comprises 16 residues. CDR1 is KGHSH and CDR2 is LQKENI in the germline V gene. This chain's CDR3 is CASSPSRTGLNTEAFF. CDR3 nucleotides: TGTGCCAGCTCACCATCGAGGACAGGGTTGAACACTGAAGCTTTCTTT.

The rearrangement uses TRBV6-6 and TRBJ1-1, with 7 bases that match TRBD1. Germline V gene data show CDR1 as MNHNY and CDR2 as SVGAGI (reference sequence). V was clipped by 6 bases and J by 1 base; unmatched bases: 5. This CDR3 has 14 residues. CDR3 protein: CASSQQGRNTEAFF. The DNA of the CDR3 is TGTGCCAGCAGCCAACAGGGGAGGAACACTGAAGCTTTCTTT.

This chain joins TRBV10-3 and TRBJ1-2; 8 nucleotides line up with TRBD1. J lost 8 bases, V lost 0 bases, and 11 bases had no gene match. CDR1 and CDR2 from the germline V gene are ENHRY and SYGVKD. This CDR3 is built from 16 residues. CDR3: CAISESGVDRAEGYTF. CDR3 DNA sequence: TGTGCCATCAGTGAGTCAGGAGTGGACAGGGCGGAAGGCTACACCTTC.

V and J are TRBV5-1 and TRBJ2-5; TRBD2 aligns across 9 bases. Looked up from germline, CDR1 is SGHRS and CDR2 is YFSETQ. The CDR3 loop spans 15 amino acids. V was pared by 4 bases and J by 2 bases, with 6 bases of the junction left unmatched. CDR3 sequence: CASSASGATQETQYF. In DNA, the CDR3 is TGCGCCAGCAGCGCTAGCGGGGCCACACAAGAGACCCAGTACTTC.

This clone was seen more than once but under ten times. The chain combines TRBV24-1 with TRBJ2-2, with unresolved D. Trimming cost V 2 bases and J 5 bases, with 11 bases left between them. Germline CDR1 and CDR2: KGHDR and SFDVKD. The CDR3 is 15 amino acids. The CDR3 nucleotides are TGTGCCACCAGTGATTCCCGCCACGGGACCGGGGAGCTGTTTTTT. Amino acids: CATSDSRHGTGELFF.

DNA of the CDR3: TGTGCCAGCAGTGAATTCGGGGGCTTCGGAAACACCATATATTTT. It specifies CASSEFGGFGNTIYF. The chain combines TRBV6-1 with TRBJ1-3; perhaps TRBD1 as D (6 bases). Trimming pared 2 bases from V and 4 bases from J, leaving 12 bases between. The CDR3 consists of 15 residues. Germline V lookup: CDR1 MNHNS, CDR2 SASEGT.

The gene calls are TRBV27 and TRBJ2-1, with D possibly matching TRBD1 (5 bases). Germline V gene sequence: CDR1 MNHEY, CDR2 SMNVEV (reference sequence). This CDR3 is 15 amino acids long. Trimming removed 8 bases from V and 0 bases from J, with 14 bases in between. This CDR3 reads CASRPTARSYNEQFF. Written as DNA, the CDR3 is TGTGCCAGCCGACCGACAGCTCGCTCCTACAATGAGCAGTTCTTC.

This chain connects TRBV2 to TRBJ2-5; D is uncertain. This CDR3 is built from 11 residues. Germline lookup yields CDR1 SNHLY and CDR2 FYNNEI. V was clipped by 7 bases and J by 4 bases, with 7 bases between them. The DNA of the CDR3 is TGTGCCAGCATGTGGCGAGAGACCCAGTACTTC. The encoded protein is CASMWRETQYF.

CDR3 region: CASSPVLTGGETQYF. CDR3 bases: TGTGCCAGCAGCCCGGTTTTGACAGGGGGAGAGACCCAGTACTTC. The rearrangement links TRBV9 to TRBJ2-5, with 9 nucleotides matching TRBD1. V gave up 4 bases and J gave up 4 bases; unmatched junction bases: 8. Germline V gene lookup returns CDR1 SGDLS and CDR2 YYNGEE. The CDR3 is 15 amino acids.

The chain employs TRBV7-8 and TRBJ2-1; 8 nucleotides align to TRBD1. This CDR3 is 17 amino acids long. Germline V gene data show CDR1 as SGHVS and CDR2 as FQNEAQ. V shed 1 base and J 1 base; nucleotides not matched to a gene: 6. The CDR3 loop reads CASSLEQGVWSYNEQFF. In DNA form, the CDR3 reads TGTGCCAGCAGCTTAGAACAGGGGGTTTGGTCCTACAATGAGCAGTTCTTC.

This clone occurred a few times. The DNA of the CDR3 is TGTGCCAGCCGGGGACAGGGGGCGGGAAACACTGAAGCTTTCTTT. Translation: CASRGQGAGNTEAFF. The rearrangement joins TRBV6-5 to TRBJ1-1; 12 bases are a match to TRBD1. The CDR3 has 15 residues. V lost 8 bases and J lost 2; bases outside the gene matches: 6. Per germline, CDR1 MNHEY and CDR2 SVGAGI.

This clone was counted a few times. This chain connects TRBV6-2 or TRBV6-3 to TRBJ1-5, with 7 bases identical to TRBD1. V lost 0 bases to trimming and J lost 0 bases; unmatched junction nucleotides: 5. The CDR3 is made up of 17 amino acids. Per germline, CDR1 MNHEY and CDR2 SVGEGT. The CDR3 protein is CASSYSATGYSNQPQHF. Written as DNA, the CDR3 is TGTGCCAGCAGTTACTCAGCGACAGGGTATAGCAATCAGCCCCAGCATTTT.

The count of this clone is one. The V and J genes are TRBV30 and TRBJ1-1; D not certain. The CDR3 is 13 amino acids. CDR1 GTSNPN and CDR2 SVGIG come from the germline V gene (reference sequence). The V end was cut by 0 bases, the J end by 1 base, with 6 bases between. The CDR3 nucleotides read TGTGCCTGGAGTGTACTGCCGAACACTGAAGCTTTCTTT. Translated, it gives CAWSVLPNTEAFF.

The rearrangement joins TRBV7-9 to TRBJ1-3; D not certain. CDR3 length: 17 amino acids. In germline, CDR1 is SEHNR, CDR2 FQNEAQ (reference sequence). V lost 3 bases, J lost 0 bases, and 15 bases lay in between. The CDR3 DNA is TGTGCCAGCAGCTTCAACCGGGGAGCGAGCTCTGGAAACACCATATATTTT. Translated: CASSFNRGASSGNTIYF.

The chain employs TRBV15 and TRBJ2-3; D is perhaps TRBD1 (6 bases). V lost 1 base, J lost 9 bases, and 20 bases lay in between. Germline CDR1 reads LNHNV; CDR2 reads YYDKDF (reference sequence). The CDR3 length is 16 residues. CDR3 sequence reads: CATSRGMSTGSSTQYF. The CDR3 nucleotides read TGTGCCACCAGCAGAGGAATGTCCACAGGGTCTTCCACGCAGTATTTT.

This clone showed up just once. The J gene is TRBJ1-4, the V gene TRBV5-1; D is unresolved. Trimming cost V 7 bases and J 5 bases, with 15 bases left between them. Germline V CDR1 and CDR2: SGHRS, YFSETQ. This CDR3 contains 14 residues. Here the CDR3 DNA reads TGCGCCAGCGGATGGAACAGCCCGAATGAAAAACTGTTTTTT. Its protein product is CASGWNSPNEKLFF.